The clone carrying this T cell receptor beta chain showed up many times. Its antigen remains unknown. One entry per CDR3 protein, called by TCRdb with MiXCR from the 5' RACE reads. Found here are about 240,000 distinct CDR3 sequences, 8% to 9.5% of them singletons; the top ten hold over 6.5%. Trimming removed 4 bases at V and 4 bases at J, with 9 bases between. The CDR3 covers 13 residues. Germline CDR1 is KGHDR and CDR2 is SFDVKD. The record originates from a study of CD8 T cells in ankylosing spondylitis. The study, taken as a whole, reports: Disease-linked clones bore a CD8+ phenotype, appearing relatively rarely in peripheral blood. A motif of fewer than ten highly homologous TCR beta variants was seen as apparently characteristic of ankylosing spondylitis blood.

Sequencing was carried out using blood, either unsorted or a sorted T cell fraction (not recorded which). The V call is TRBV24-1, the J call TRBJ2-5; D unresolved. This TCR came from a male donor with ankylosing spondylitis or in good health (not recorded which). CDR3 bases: TGTGCCACCAGTGACCACGTCACAGAGACCCAGTACTTC. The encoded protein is CATSDHVTETQYF.